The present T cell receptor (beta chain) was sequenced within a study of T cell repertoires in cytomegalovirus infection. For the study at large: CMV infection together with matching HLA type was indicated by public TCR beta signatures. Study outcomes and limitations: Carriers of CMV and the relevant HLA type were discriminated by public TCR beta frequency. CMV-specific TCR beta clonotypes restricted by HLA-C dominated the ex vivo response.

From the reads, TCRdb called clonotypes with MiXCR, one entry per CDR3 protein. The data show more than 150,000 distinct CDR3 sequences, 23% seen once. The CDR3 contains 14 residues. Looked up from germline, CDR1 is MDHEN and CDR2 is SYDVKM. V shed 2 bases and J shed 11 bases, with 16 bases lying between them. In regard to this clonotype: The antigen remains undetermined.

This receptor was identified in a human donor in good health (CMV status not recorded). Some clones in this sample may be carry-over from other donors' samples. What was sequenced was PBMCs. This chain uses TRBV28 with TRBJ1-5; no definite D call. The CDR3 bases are TGTGCCAGCAGTTTAGTGCGGGCGAAACGAGCCCAGCATTTT. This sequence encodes CASSLVRAKRAQHF.